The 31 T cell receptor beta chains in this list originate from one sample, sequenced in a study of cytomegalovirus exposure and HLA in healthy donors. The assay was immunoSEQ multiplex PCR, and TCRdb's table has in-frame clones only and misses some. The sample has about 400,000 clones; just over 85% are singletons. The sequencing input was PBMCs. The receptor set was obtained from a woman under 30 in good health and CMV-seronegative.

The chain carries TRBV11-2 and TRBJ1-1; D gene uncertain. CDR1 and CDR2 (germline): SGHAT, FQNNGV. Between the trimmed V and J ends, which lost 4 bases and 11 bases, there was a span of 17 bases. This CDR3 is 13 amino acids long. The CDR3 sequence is CASSSITTPGAFF. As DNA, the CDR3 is TGTGCCAGCAGCTCCATCACAACCCCGGGGGCTTTCTTT.

The CDR3 DNA is TGTGCCAGCAGTTTCTACGGACAGGGCTACAACACTGAAGCTTTCTTT. This encodes CASSFYGQGYNTEAFF. V and J are TRBV27 and TRBJ1-1; 8 bases are a match to TRBD1. The CDR3 consists of 16 residues. Per germline, CDR1 MNHEY and CDR2 SMNVEV (reference sequence). V shed 3 bases and J 2 bases; nucleotides not matched to a gene: 8.

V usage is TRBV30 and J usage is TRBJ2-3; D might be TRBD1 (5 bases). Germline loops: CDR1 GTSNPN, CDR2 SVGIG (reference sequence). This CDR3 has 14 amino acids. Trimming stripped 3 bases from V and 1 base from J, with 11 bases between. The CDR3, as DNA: TGTGCCTGGAGCCCCGTGGGGCGCACAGATACGCAGTATTTT. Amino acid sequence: CAWSPVGRTDTQYF. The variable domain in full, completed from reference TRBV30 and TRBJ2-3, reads SQTIHQWPATLVQPVGSPLSLECTVEGTSNPNLYWYRQAAGRGLQLLFYSVGIGQISSEVPQNLSASRPQDRQFILSSKKLLLSDSGFYLCAWSPVGRTDTQYFGPGTRLTVL.

The CDR3 spells CASSFQGNGELFF. The DNA for the CDR3 is TGTGCCAGCAGCTTTCAGGGGAACGGGGAGCTGTTTTTT. The gene calls are TRBV11-2 and TRBJ2-2, with D possibly TRBD1 on 6 matching bases. V shed 3 bases and J shed 7 bases, with 9 bases lying between them. CDR1 is SGHAT and CDR2 is FQNNGV in the germline V gene. This CDR3 has 13 residues.

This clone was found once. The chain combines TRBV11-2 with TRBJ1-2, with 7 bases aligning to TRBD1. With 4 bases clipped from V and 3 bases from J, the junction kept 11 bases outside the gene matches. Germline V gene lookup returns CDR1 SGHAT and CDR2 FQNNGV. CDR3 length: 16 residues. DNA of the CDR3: TGTGCCAGCAGCTCTAACAGGGGCGGCTTTCACTATGGCTACACCTTC. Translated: CASSSNRGGFHYGYTF. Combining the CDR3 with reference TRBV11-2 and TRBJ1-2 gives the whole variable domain EAGVAQSPRYKIIEKRQSVAFWCNPISGHATLYWYQQILGQGPKLLIQFQNNGVVDDSQLPKDRFSAERLKGVDSTLKIQPAKLEDSAVYLCASSSNRGGFHYGYTFGSGTRLTVV.

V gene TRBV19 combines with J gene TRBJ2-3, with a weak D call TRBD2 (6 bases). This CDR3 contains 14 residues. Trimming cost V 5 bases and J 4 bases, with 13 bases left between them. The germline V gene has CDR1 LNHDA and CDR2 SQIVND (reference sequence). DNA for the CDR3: TGTGCCAGTAGTCCTAGGACGGGGGCAGATACGCAGTATTTT. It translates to CASSPRTGADTQYF.

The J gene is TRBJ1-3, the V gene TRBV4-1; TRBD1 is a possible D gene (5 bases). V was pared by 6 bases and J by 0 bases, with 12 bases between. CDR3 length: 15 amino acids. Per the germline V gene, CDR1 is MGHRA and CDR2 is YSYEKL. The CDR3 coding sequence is TGCGCCAGCAGAGGGGCCTTGGACTCTGGAAACACCATATATTTT. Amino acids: CASRGALDSGNTIYF.

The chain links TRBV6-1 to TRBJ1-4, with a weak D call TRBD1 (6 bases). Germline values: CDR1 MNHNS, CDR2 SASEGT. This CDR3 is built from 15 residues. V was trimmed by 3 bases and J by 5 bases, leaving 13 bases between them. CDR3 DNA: TGTGCCAGCAGTGACTTCAGGGGTTTGAATGAAAAACTGTTTTTT. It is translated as CASSDFRGLNEKLFF.

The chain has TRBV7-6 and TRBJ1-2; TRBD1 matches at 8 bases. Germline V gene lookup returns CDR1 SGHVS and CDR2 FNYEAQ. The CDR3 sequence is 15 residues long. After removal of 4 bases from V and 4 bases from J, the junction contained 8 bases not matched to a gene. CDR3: CASSSGQGGGYGYTF. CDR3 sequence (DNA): TGTGCCAGCAGCTCAGGACAGGGTGGTGGCTATGGCTACACCTTC.

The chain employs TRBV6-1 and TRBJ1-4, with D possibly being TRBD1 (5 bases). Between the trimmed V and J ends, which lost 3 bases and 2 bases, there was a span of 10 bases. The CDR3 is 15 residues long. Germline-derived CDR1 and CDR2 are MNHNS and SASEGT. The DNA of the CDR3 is TGTGCCAGCAGTGACCCAGGGTGGACTAATGAAAAACTGTTTTTT. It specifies CASSDPGWTNEKLFF.

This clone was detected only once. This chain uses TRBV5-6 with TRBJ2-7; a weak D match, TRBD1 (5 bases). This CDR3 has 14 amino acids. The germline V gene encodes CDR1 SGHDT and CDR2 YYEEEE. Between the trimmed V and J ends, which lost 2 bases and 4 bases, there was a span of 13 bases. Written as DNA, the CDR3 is TGTGCCAGCAGCTTCGGACAACCGAGTTACGAGCAGTACTTC. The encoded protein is CASSFGQPSYEQYF.

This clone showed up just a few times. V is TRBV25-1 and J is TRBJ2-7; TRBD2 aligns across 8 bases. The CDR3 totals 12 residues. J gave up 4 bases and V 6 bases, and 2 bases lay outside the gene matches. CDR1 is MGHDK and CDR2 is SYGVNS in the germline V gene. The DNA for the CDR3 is TGTGCCAGCAGCGGGAGGGAATACGAGCAGTACTTC. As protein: CASSGREYEQYF.

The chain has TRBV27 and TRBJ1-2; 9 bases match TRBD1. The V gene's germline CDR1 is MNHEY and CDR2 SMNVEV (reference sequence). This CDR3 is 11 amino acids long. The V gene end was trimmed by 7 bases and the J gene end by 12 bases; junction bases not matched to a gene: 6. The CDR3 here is CASTPTGGNTF. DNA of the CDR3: TGTGCCAGCACCCCGACAGGGGGTAACACCTTC.

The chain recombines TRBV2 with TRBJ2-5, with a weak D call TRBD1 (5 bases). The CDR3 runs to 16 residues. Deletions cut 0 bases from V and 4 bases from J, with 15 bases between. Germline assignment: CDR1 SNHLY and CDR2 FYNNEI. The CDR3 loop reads CASSEAQGPRGETQYF. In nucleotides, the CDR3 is TGTGCCAGCAGTGAAGCGCAGGGTCCAAGGGGAGAGACCCAGTACTTC.

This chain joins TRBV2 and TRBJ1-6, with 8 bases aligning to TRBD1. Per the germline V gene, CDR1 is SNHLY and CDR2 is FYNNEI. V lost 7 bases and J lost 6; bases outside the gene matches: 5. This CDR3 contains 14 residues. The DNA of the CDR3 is TGTGCCAGCAACTTACAGGGGGTTAATTCACCCCTCCACTTT. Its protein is CASNLQGVNSPLHF.

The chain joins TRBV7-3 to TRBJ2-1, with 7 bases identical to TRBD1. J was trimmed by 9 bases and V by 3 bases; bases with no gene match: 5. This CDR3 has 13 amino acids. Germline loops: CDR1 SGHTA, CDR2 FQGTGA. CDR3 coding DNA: TGTGCCAGCAGCTTGGGACAGCCGAGTGAGCAGTTCTTC. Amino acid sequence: CASSLGQPSEQFF. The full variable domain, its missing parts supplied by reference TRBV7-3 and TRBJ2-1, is GAGVSQTPSNKVTEKGKYVELRCDPISGHTALYWYRQSLGQGPEFLIYFQGTGAADDSGLPNDRFFAVRPEGSVSTLKIQRTERGDSAVYLCASSLGQPSEQFFGPGTRLTVL.

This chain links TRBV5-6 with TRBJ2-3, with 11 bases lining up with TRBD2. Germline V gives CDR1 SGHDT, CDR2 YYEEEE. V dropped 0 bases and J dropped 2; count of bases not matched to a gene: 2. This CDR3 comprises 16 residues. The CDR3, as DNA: TGTGCCAGCAGCTTGGGACTAGCGGGGACCACAGATACGCAGTATTTT. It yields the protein CASSLGLAGTTDTQYF. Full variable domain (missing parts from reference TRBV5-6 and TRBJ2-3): DAGVTQSPTHLIKTRGQQVTLRCSPKSGHDTVSWYQQALGQGPQFIFQYYEEEERQRGNFPDRFSGHQFPNYSSELNVNALLLGDSALYLCASSLGLAGTTDTQYFGPGTRLTVL.

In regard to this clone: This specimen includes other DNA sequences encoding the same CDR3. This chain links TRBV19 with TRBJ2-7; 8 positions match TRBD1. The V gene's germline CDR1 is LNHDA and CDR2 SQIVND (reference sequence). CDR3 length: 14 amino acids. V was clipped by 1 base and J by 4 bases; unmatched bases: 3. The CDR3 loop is CASSIGTGGYEQYF. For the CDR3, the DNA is TGTGCCAGTAGTATAGGAACAGGGGGGTACGAGCAGTACTTC.

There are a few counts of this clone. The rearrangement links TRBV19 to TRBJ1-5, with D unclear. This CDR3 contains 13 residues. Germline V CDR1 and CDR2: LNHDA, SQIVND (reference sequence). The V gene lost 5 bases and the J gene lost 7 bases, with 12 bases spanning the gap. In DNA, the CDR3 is TGTGCCAGTAGTCCCGACATAGGCCAGCCCCAGCATTTT. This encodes CASSPDIGQPQHF.

The CDR3 region is CATTQLAHVPDTQYF. CDR3 DNA: TGTGCCACCACTCAACTAGCTCATGTCCCCGATACGCAGTATTTT. This rearrangement joins TRBV6-5 to TRBJ2-3; D possibly corresponds to TRBD2 (6 bases). The CDR3 extends over 15 amino acids. Germline-derived CDR1 and CDR2 are MNHEY and SVGAGI. Between the trimmed V and J ends, which lost 10 bases and 6 bases, there was a span of 23 bases.

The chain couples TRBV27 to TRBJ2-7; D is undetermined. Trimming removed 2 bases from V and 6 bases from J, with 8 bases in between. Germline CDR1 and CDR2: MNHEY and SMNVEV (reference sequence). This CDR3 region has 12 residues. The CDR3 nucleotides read TGTGCCAGCAGTTTACTAACGGGCGAGCAGTACTTC. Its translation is CASSLLTGEQYF.

The CDR3 sequence is CASSRRGPQETQYF. The CDR3 coding sequence is TGTGCCAGCAGTCGGAGGGGCCCACAAGAGACCCAGTACTTC. The V call is TRBV2, the J call TRBJ2-5, with D possibly TRBD2 on 6 matching bases. CDR1 and CDR2 (germline): SNHLY, FYNNEI. Trimming pared 5 bases from V and 2 bases from J, leaving 12 bases between. This CDR3 has 14 residues.

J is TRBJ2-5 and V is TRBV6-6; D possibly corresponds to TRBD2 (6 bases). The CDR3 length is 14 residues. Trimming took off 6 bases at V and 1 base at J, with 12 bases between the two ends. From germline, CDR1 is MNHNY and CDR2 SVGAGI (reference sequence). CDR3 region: CASSVGGTQETQYF. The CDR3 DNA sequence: TGTGCCAGCAGCGTGGGCGGGACCCAAGAGACCCAGTACTTC.

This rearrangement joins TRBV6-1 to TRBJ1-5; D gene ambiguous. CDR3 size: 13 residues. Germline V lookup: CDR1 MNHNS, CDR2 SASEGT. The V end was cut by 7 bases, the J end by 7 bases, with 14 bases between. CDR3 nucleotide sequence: TGTGCCAGCACAATAGGTTTGGAGCAGCCCCAGCATTTT. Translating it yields CASTIGLEQPQHF.

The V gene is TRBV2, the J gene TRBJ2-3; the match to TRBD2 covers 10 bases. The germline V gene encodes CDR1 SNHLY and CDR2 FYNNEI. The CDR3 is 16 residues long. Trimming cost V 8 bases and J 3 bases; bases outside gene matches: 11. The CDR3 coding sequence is TGTGCCAGCTGCAGCGGGGGGGTCATAGGGACAGATACGCAGTATTTT. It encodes CASCSGGVIGTDTQYF.

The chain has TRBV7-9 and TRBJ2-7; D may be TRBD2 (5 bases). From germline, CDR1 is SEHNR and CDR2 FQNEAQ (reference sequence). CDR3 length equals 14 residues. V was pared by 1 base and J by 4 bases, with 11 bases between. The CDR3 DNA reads TGTGCCAGCAGCTTAGGAGGGAAGGGATACGAGCAGTACTTC. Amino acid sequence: CASSLGGKGYEQYF.

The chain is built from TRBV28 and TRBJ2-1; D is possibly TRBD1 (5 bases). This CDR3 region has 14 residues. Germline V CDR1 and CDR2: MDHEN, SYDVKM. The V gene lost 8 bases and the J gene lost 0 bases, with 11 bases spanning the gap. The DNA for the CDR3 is TGTGCCAGCCAGGACATTCCCTCCTACAATGAGCAGTTCTTC. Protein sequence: CASQDIPSYNEQFF. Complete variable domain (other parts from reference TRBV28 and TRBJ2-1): DVKVTQSSRYLVKRTGEKVFLECVQDMDHENMFWYRQDPGLGLRLIYFSYDVKMKEKGDIPEGYSVSREKKERFSLILESASTNQTSMYLCASQDIPSYNEQFFGPGTRLTVL.

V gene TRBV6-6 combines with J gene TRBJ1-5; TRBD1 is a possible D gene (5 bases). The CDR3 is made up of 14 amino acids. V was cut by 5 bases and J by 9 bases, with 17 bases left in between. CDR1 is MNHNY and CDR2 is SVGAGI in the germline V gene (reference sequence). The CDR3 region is CASSPRGVVGPQHF. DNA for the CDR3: TGTGCCAGCAGTCCCCGGGGGGTGGTTGGGCCCCAGCATTTT.

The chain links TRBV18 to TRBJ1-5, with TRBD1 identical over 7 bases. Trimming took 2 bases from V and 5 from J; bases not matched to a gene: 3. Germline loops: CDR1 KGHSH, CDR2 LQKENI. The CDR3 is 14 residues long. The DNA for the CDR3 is TGTGCCAGCTCACCAGGGACAGCTGATCAGCCCCAGCATTTT. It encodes CASSPGTADQPQHF.

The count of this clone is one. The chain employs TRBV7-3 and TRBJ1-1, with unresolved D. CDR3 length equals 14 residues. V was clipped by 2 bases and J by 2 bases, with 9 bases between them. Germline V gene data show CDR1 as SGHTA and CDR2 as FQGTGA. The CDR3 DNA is TGTGCCAGCAGCTTAGGAGGCTTCAACACTGAAGCTTTCTTT. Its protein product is CASSLGGFNTEAFF.

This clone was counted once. Written as DNA, the CDR3 is TGTGCCAGCAGTTTAAGCGCGACAGCTCAATATGGCTACACCTTC. Protein sequence: CASSLSATAQYGYTF. The genes are TRBV28 and TRBJ1-2; D might be TRBD1 (5 bases). Germline loops: CDR1 MDHEN, CDR2 SYDVKM. The CDR3 loop spans 15 amino acids. The germline V and J ends were trimmed by 2 bases and 5 bases, with 15 bases remaining between them.